The entry below gives a single TCR beta chain sequence along with its context. The data belong to a study of technical replicates of blood from a few donors. Some clones are missing from TCRdb's copy, which holds only in-frame ones; the method was immunoSEQ multiplex PCR. Of 74,000 or so clones listed, just over 95% were seen once; the top ten hold 0.2%. Sequencing was done on a sample of T cells isolated from PBMCs. This clonotype originated in a human donor in good health.

CDR3 protein: CSVKQLSSTDTQYF. CDR3 nucleotide sequence: TGCAGCGTTAAACAGCTTTCTAGCACAGATACGCAGTATTTT. The rearrangement links TRBV29-1 to TRBJ2-3; D is uncertain. This CDR3 spans 14 amino acids. Trimming cost V 5 bases and J 0 bases, with 12 bases left between them. CDR1 and CDR2 (germline): SQVTM, ANQGSEA.